A single sample gave rise to the 29 T cell receptor beta chains below, sequenced in a study of CD8 T cells in ankylosing spondylitis. TCRdb reanalysed the 5' RACE reads using MiXCR and keeps one entry per CDR3 protein. In the table there are under 85,000 distinct CDR3 sequences, about 5.7% of which are singletons. Material for sequencing was blood, either unsorted or a sorted T cell fraction (not recorded which). The source is a male donor with ankylosing spondylitis or in good health (not recorded which).

This clonotype occurred many times. The rearrangement uses TRBV6-1 and TRBJ1-4; TRBD1 might be the D (5 bases). In germline, CDR1 is MNHNS, CDR2 SASEGT. The V and J ends lost 1 base and 7 bases respectively, with 16 bases between them. The CDR3 spans 16 residues. The CDR3 nucleotides are TGTGCCAGCAGTGAAGTCTTAGGGGCCCAAAGTGAAAAACTGTTTTTT. Translated, it gives CASSEVLGAQSEKLFF.

This clonotype was recorded at least ten times. The V call is TRBV3-1, the J call TRBJ1-1, with 7 nucleotides matching TRBD1. The J segment lost 1 base and the V segment lost 2 bases, leaving 1 base of the junction unmatched. CDR1 and CDR2 (germline): LGHDT, YNNKEL (reference sequence). The CDR3 consists of 14 residues. In nucleotides, the CDR3 is TGTGCCAGCAGCCAAAGACAGGGGAACACTGAAGCTTTCTTT. Residues: CASSQRQGNTEAFF.

This clonotype was counted at least ten times. This chain links TRBV6-5 with TRBJ1-2; weak D call: TRBD1 (5 bases). The ends were cut back, 2 bases at V and 4 bases at J, with 14 bases in the middle. The CDR3 covers 15 residues. The germline CDR1 and CDR2 sequences are MNHEY and SVGAGI. The CDR3 DNA follows: TGTGCCAGCAGTTACGGACTGGACGGGGGCTATGGCTACACCTTC. Its translation: CASSYGLDGGYGYTF.

This clonotype was seen repeatedly, ten times or more. This sequence joins TRBV20-1 and TRBJ1-6; 8 nucleotides agree with TRBD1. The junction had 11 bases not matched to a gene; V was cut back by 0 bases and J by 7 bases. There are 17 residues in the CDR3. Germline CDR1 is DFQATT and CDR2 is SNEGSKA (reference sequence). CDR3 sequence reads: CSARDSQGAGSNSPLHF. The CDR3 region has the DNA TGCAGTGCTAGAGATAGCCAGGGGGCAGGGTCGAATTCACCCCTCCACTTT.

In this sample, this clonotype turned up many times. The chain carries TRBV10-3 and TRBJ1-3; TRBD1 is a possible D gene (5 bases). CDR1 and CDR2 from the germline V gene are ENHRY and SYGVKD. Between the trimmed V and J ends, which lost 5 bases and 0 bases, there was a span of 8 bases. The CDR3 runs to 14 residues. The DNA of the CDR3 is TGTGCCATCAGTCCGGACAACTCTGGAAACACCATATATTTT. Translation gives CAISPDNSGNTIYF.

This clonotype appeared a few times. The junction shows a germline mismatch at one end, possibly a read error. This chain joins TRBV10-3 and TRBJ1-1, with D unresolved. In germline, CDR1 is ENHRY, CDR2 SYGVKD. The length of the CDR3 is 13 residues. As DNA, the CDR3 is TGTGCCATCAGTGTAGGACTGAAAACTGAAGCTTTCTTT. Protein product: CAISVGLKTEAFF.

V is TRBV7-2 and J is TRBJ1-1, with 7 bases identical to TRBD1. This CDR3 has 14 residues. The germline gives CDR1 SGHTA, CDR2 FQGNSA. V was clipped by 5 bases and J by 4 bases; unmatched bases: 7. DNA for the CDR3: TGTGCCAGCAGCCCTGAAAGGGGGCGCACTGAAGCTTTCTTT. It codes for CASSPERGRTEAFF.

This clonotype turned up a few times. This sequence may be a read error, since a much larger clone differs from it by one base. The chain carries TRBV11-2 and TRBJ2-1; 10 bases match TRBD2. The CDR3 is made up of 15 amino acids. After removal of 1 base from V and 6 bases from J, the junction contained 3 bases not matched to a gene. CDR1 is SGHAT, CDR2 FQNNGV, per germline. The CDR3 spells CASSLGASGGNEQFF. The DNA for the CDR3 is TGTGCCAGCAGCTTAGGGGCTAGCGGGGGCAATGAGCAGTTCTTC.

This clonotype was counted ten times or more. The DNA of the CDR3 is TGTGCCAGCTCTCCCAATTTCGCATTTGGGAACACTGAAGCTTTCTTT. Amino acids: CASSPNFAFGNTEAFF. The chain joins TRBV18 to TRBJ1-1, with no clear D. CDR1 is KGHSH and CDR2 is LQKENI in the germline V gene. V shed 6 bases and J shed 1 base, with 18 bases lying between them. This CDR3 has 16 residues.

The table lists this clonotype with many counts. V is TRBV5-1 and J is TRBJ2-2; D remains ambiguous. V lost 0 bases and J 3 bases, leaving 3 bases between the germline ends. Germline V gene data show CDR1 as SGHRS and CDR2 as YFSETQ. The length of the CDR3 is 13 residues. The CDR3 spells CASSLDDTGELFF. DNA for the CDR3: TGCGCCAGCAGCTTGGACGACACCGGGGAGCTGTTTTTT. The full variable domain, its missing parts supplied by reference TRBV5-1 and TRBJ2-2, is KAGVTQTPRYLIKTRGQQVTLSCSPISGHRSVSWYQQTPGQGLQFLFEYFSETQRNKGNFPGRFSGRQFSNSRSEMNVSTLELGDSALYLCASSLDDTGELFFGEGSRLTVL.

The chain joins TRBV7-9 to TRBJ1-6, with D possibly being TRBD1 (5 bases). The CDR3 is 12 residues long. V lost 6 bases and J lost 10, with 10 bases in between. Looked up from germline, CDR1 is SEHNR and CDR2 is FQNEAQ (reference sequence). The chain's CDR3 is CASSSGRSPLHF. The CDR3 nucleotides read TGTGCCAGCAGTTCGGGGCGATCACCCCTCCACTTT. Using reference TRBV7-9 and TRBJ1-6 for the parts outside the CDR3, the full variable domain is DTGVSQNPRHKITKRGQNVTFRCDPISEHNRLYWYRQTLGQGPEFLTYFQNEAQLEKSRLLSDRFSAERPKGSFSTLEIQRTEQGDSAMYLCASSSGRSPLHFGNGTRLTVT.

This clonotype was seen ten or more times. The chain combines TRBV29-1 with TRBJ2-5, with 11 bases aligning to TRBD2. V lost 6 bases and J lost 0; bases outside the gene matches: 9. Germline V gene sequence: CDR1 SQVTM, CDR2 ANQGSEA. This CDR3 contains 16 residues. CDR3 in amino acids: CSVAYSGGAYQETQYF. The CDR3 DNA sequence: TGCAGCGTGGCTTATAGCGGGGGGGCGTACCAAGAGACCCAGTACTTC.

This clonotype has at least ten counts. The chain carries TRBV5-6 and TRBJ1-3; a possible D gene is TRBD1 (5 bases). This CDR3 contains 16 residues. Germline V CDR1 and CDR2: SGHDT, YYEEEE. V lost 4 bases, J lost 4 bases, and 18 bases lay in between. The CDR3 sequence is CASSVIRGSSGNTIYF. CDR3 nucleotide sequence: TGTGCCAGCAGCGTCATCCGGGGCTCCTCGGGAAACACCATATATTTT. Supplemented by reference TRBV5-6 and TRBJ1-3, the full variable domain reads DAGVTQSPTHLIKTRGQQVTLRCSPKSGHDTVSWYQQALGQGPQFIFQYYEEEERQRGNFPDRFSGHQFPNYSSELNVNALLLGDSALYLCASSVIRGSSGNTIYFGEGSWLTVV.

On this clonotype itself: This may arise from a read error, as a much more abundant clone is one base away. CDR3 nucleotides: TGTGCCGGCAGTGAAAGATCTCGAGGGGACGAGCAGTACTTC. This encodes CAGSERSRGDEQYF. The chain is built from TRBV6-1 and TRBJ2-7, with D perhaps being TRBD1 or TRBD2 (5 bases each). In germline, CDR1 is MNHNS, CDR2 SASEGT. The CDR3 runs to 14 residues.

The sample holds many counts of this clonotype. V is TRBV12-5 and J is TRBJ2-3; TRBD2 is a possible D gene (5 bases). Germline V lookup: CDR1 LGHNT, CDR2 FRNRAP. The CDR3 length is 15 residues. Trimming pared 1 base from V and 2 bases from J, leaving 10 bases between. CDR3: CASGLGRGLTDTQYF. The CDR3 DNA reads TGTGCTAGTGGTTTGGGAAGAGGGCTCACAGATACGCAGTATTTT.

This clonotype was detected many times. The V and J genes are TRBV7-9 and TRBJ2-7; D is perhaps TRBD1 (6 bases). The germline gives CDR1 SEHNR, CDR2 FQNEAQ (reference sequence). The CDR3 covers 15 residues. The ends were cut back, 1 base at V and 3 bases at J, with 13 bases in the middle. The CDR3, as DNA: TGTGCCAGCAGCTTAGTGGGGACATGCATCTACGAGCAGTACTTC. Protein product: CASSLVGTCIYEQYF.

Ten or more counts support this clonotype. The chain joins TRBV29-1 to TRBJ2-1, with TRBD2 matching over 11 bases. The CDR3 has 14 residues. Germline CDR1 SQVTM, CDR2 ANQGSEA. V was pared by 3 bases and J by 8 bases, with 6 bases of the junction left unmatched. In nucleotides, the CDR3 is TGCAGCGTTGATGTAGCGGGGGGGCCTTATGAGCAGTTCTTC. Translation gives CSVDVAGGPYEQFF.

This clonotype has at least ten counts. The chain uses TRBV20-1 and TRBJ2-2; D unclear. CDR3 length equals 15 residues. Germline V lookup: CDR1 DFQATT, CDR2 SNEGSKA (reference sequence). With 0 bases removed from V and 1 base from J, the gap between germline ends came to 9 bases. The CDR3 is CSAREINKNTGELFF. CDR3 DNA: TGCAGTGCTAGAGAAATCAACAAGAACACCGGGGAGCTGTTTTTT.

This clonotype was seen at least ten times. CDR3 residues: CSARAPGTGSYNEQFF. CDR3 sequence (DNA): TGCAGTGCTAGAGCTCCCGGGACAGGCTCCTACAATGAGCAGTTCTTC. This chain links TRBV20-1 with TRBJ2-1; TRBD1 agrees at 8 bases. The CDR3 contains 16 residues. Germline CDR1 reads DFQATT; CDR2 reads SNEGSKA (reference sequence). After removal of 1 base from V and 0 bases from J, the junction contained 5 bases not matched to a gene.

The chain recombines TRBV4-1 with TRBJ2-1; D tentatively reads TRBD1 or TRBD2 (6 bases each). CDR1 and CDR2 from the germline V gene are MGHRA and YSYEKL. V was trimmed by 2 bases and J by 1 base, leaving 12 bases between them. The CDR3 spans 16 residues. The CDR3 DNA sequence: TGCGCCAGCAGCCAACCCCGAGGGGGGTCCTACAATGAGCAGTTCTTC. Translating gives CASSQPRGGSYNEQFF.

This clonotype was seen ten or more times. V is TRBV5-4 and J is TRBJ1-1; no clear D. V lost 1 base, J lost 0 bases, and 10 bases lay in between. This CDR3 comprises 15 residues. CDR1 and CDR2 (germline): SGHNT, YYREEE (reference sequence). The CDR3 spells CASSLKREMNTEAFF. The CDR3 DNA sequence: TGTGCCAGCAGCTTGAAACGGGAAATGAACACTGAAGCTTTCTTT. Full variable domain (missing parts from reference TRBV5-4 and TRBJ1-1): ETGVTQSPTHLIKTRGQQVTLRCSSQSGHNTVSWYQQALGQGPQFIFQYYREEENGRGNFPPRFSGLQFPNYSSELNVNALELDDSALYLCASSLKREMNTEAFFGQGTRLTVV.

This clonotype showed up many times. The chain uses TRBV12-3 or TRBV12-4 and TRBJ2-7; no firm D call. The CDR3 is 13 residues long. The ends were cut back, 2 bases at V and 7 bases at J, with 12 bases in the middle. DNA of the CDR3: TGTGCCAGCAGTTTACTCGTTCGGGCTGAGCAGTACTTC. It translates to CASSLLVRAEQYF.

This clonotype showed up many times. V usage is TRBV24-1 and J usage is TRBJ2-7, with TRBD2 identical over 7 bases. This CDR3 contains 13 residues. Germline-derived CDR1 and CDR2 are KGHDR and SFDVKD. The junction had 1 base not matched to a gene; V was cut back by 3 bases and J by 3 bases. As DNA, the CDR3 is TGTGCCACCAGTGATCCGGGGGGCTACGAGCAGTACTTC. It yields the protein CATSDPGGYEQYF.

In its sample, this clonotype was seen many times. The V and J genes are TRBV5-6 and TRBJ2-5, with D perhaps TRBD1 or TRBD2 (5 bases each). The CDR3 sequence is 15 residues long. V dropped 4 bases and J dropped 2 bases, with 15 bases sitting between them. The V gene's germline CDR1 is SGHDT and CDR2 YYEEEE. The CDR3 DNA sequence: TGTGCCAGCAGCCTGGGACGAAGTGCACAAGAGACCCAGTACTTC. Its protein product is CASSLGRSAQETQYF. The whole variable domain, filled in from reference TRBV5-6 and TRBJ2-5, reads DAGVTQSPTHLIKTRGQQVTLRCSPKSGHDTVSWYQQALGQGPQFIFQYYEEEERQRGNFPDRFSGHQFPNYSSELNVNALLLGDSALYLCASSLGRSAQETQYFGPGTRLLVL.

This clonotype showed up many times. The chain recombines TRBV10-3 with TRBJ1-4; D gene uncertain. CDR1 and CDR2 (germline): ENHRY, SYGVKD. Trimming took 0 bases from V and 3 from J, leaving 8 bases between them. This CDR3 spans 15 amino acids. The CDR3 loop is CAISESGSSNEKLFF. In DNA form, the CDR3 reads TGTGCCATCAGTGAGTCGGGGTCTTCTAATGAAAAACTGTTTTTT.

This clonotype was picked up many times. This chain connects TRBV11-2 to TRBJ2-3; D is unclear. The CDR3 is made up of 12 amino acids. V was cut by 1 base and J by 2 bases, with 1 base left in between. Germline V gene lookup returns CDR1 SGHAT and CDR2 FQNNGV. CDR3 amino acids: CASSLVTDTQYF. CDR3 coding DNA: TGTGCCAGCAGCTTAGTCACAGATACGCAGTATTTT.

The chain links TRBV10-3 to TRBJ2-2, with 11 bases aligning to TRBD2. CDR1 and CDR2 (germline): ENHRY, SYGVKD. The CDR3 has 17 residues. The V gene end was trimmed by 8 bases and the J gene end by 2 bases; junction bases not matched to a gene: 10. The CDR3 loop reads CAIWTLAGVINTGELFF. The DNA for the CDR3 is TGTGCCATCTGGACACTAGCGGGGGTTATTAACACCGGGGAGCTGTTTTTT.

This clonotype was counted many times. V is TRBV4-1 and J is TRBJ2-2, with TRBD1 as a possible D gene (5 bases). The CDR3 runs to 14 residues. V was pared by 4 bases and J by 1 base, with 7 bases between. The germline gives CDR1 MGHRA, CDR2 YSYEKL. CDR3 amino acids: CASSLTENTGELFF. CDR3 nucleotides: TGCGCCAGCAGCCTGACAGAGAACACCGGGGAGCTGTTTTTT.

This clonotype showed up many times. The gene calls are TRBV20-1 and TRBJ2-7, with unresolved D. Germline V gene lookup returns CDR1 DFQATT and CDR2 SNEGSKA (reference sequence). The CDR3 has 10 amino acids. V dropped 1 base and J dropped 6 bases, with 4 bases sitting between them. CDR3 DNA: TGCAGTGCTAGAGGGACCGAGCAGTACTTC. Its protein is CSARGTEQYF.